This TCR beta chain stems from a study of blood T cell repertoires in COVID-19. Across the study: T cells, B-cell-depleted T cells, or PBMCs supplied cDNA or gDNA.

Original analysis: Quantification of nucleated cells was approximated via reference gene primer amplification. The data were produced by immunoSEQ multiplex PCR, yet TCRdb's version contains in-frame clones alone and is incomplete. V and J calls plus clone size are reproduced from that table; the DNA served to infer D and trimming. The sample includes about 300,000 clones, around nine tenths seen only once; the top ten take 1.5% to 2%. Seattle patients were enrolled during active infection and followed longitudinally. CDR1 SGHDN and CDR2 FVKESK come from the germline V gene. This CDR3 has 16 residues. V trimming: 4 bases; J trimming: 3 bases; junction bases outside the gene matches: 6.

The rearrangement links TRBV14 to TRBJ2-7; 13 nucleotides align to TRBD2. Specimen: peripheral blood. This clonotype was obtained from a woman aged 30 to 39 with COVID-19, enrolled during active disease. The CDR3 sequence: CASSPARTSGGYEQYF. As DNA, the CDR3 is TGTGCCAGCAGCCCTGCCCGGACTAGCGGGGGCTACGAGCAGTACTTC. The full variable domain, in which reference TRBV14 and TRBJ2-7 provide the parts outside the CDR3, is EAGVTQFPSHSVIEKGQTVTLRCDPISGHDNLYWYRRVMGKEIKFLLHFVKESKQDESGMPNNRFLAERTGGTYSTLKVQPAELEDSGVYFCASSPARTSGGYEQYFGPGTRLTVT.